Below, one T cell receptor (beta chain) is given with its context. The data originate from a study of blood T cell repertoires in COVID-19. Across the study: The United States, Italy and Spain provided the acute and convalescent COVID-19 samples. T cells, B-cell-depleted T cells, or PBMCs provided the cDNA or gDNA that served as material.

Profiled with immunoSEQ multiplex PCR; TCRdb holds only in-frame clones, not every one. The sample shows a few hundred thousand clones, approximately 83% of them seen only once. Trimming took off 6 bases at V and 10 bases at J, with 18 bases between the two ends. The CDR3 covers 13 residues. Specimen: peripheral blood. The chain joins TRBV12-3 or TRBV12-4 to TRBJ1-1, with D perhaps TRBD1 (6 bases). The receptor was isolated from a man under 40 who had recovered from COVID-19. The CDR3 nucleotides are TGTGCCAGCAGCTTTACCGGGACATCGCGAGCTTTCTTT. Residues: CASSFTGTSRAFF.